These 20 T cell receptor beta chains were sequenced from one sample in a study of PD-1 blockade in classical Hodgkin lymphoma. Relapse after autologous stem cell transplantation occurred in every patient, and brentuximab vedotin exposure varied. Data came from immunoSEQ multiplex PCR; TCRdb stores just in-frame clones and leaves some out. The profile shows roughly 70,000 clones, roughly two thirds of them singletons. This sample comprised peripheral blood mononuclear cells (PBMCs), obtained before the second cycle of nivolumab. The receptors stem from a human donor with classical Hodgkin lymphoma.

This clone was seen a handful of times. The chain links TRBV19 to TRBJ1-1; 7 nucleotides match TRBD1. The junction had 4 bases not matched to a gene; V was cut back by 3 bases and J by 3 bases. The CDR3 spans 14 residues. Germline V gene data show CDR1 as LNHDA and CDR2 as SQIVND (reference sequence). The CDR3 reads CASSIPGTDTEAFF. The CDR3 DNA reads as TGTGCCAGTAGTATCCCCGGGACAGACACTGAAGCTTTCTTT.

This clone showed up just a few times. This chain links TRBV15 with TRBJ2-7; weak D call: TRBD2 (5 bases). This CDR3 spans 13 amino acids. The germline V and J ends were trimmed by 0 bases and 6 bases, with 9 bases remaining between them. CDR1 LNHNV and CDR2 YYDKDF come from the germline V gene (reference sequence). The CDR3 protein is CATSRDNEGEQYF. Written as DNA, the CDR3 is TGTGCCACCAGCAGAGATAATGAGGGCGAGCAGTACTTC.

This chain links TRBV7-2 with TRBJ2-1; D assignment may be TRBD1 or TRBD2 (6 bases each). V was pared by 5 bases and J by 11 bases, with 13 bases between. From germline, CDR1 is SGHTA and CDR2 FQGNSA. This CDR3 has 12 residues. In DNA form, the CDR3 reads TGTGCCAGCAGCCGGGGGCTGGATCAGCAGTTCTTC. It encodes CASSRGLDQQFF.

The V gene is TRBV2, the J gene TRBJ1-4, with TRBD1 matching 10 bases. This CDR3 has 17 amino acids. V lost 3 bases to trimming and J lost 4 bases; unmatched junction nucleotides: 8. The germline CDR1 and CDR2 sequences are SNHLY and FYNNEI. CDR3 loop: CASSEWDRGPLNEKLFF. CDR3 DNA sequence: TGTGCCAGCAGTGAGTGGGACAGGGGTCCCCTTAATGAAAAACTGTTTTTT.

J is TRBJ2-1 and V is TRBV5-1; 8 nucleotides line up with TRBD2. With V trimmed by 2 bases and J by 7 bases, 5 bases remained unmatched. The CDR3 consists of 14 residues. Per germline, CDR1 SGHRS and CDR2 YFSETQ. The CDR3 spells CASSFVGGENEQFF. The CDR3, as DNA: TGCGCCAGCAGCTTTGTCGGGGGGGAAAATGAGCAGTTCTTC.

This clone has a handful of counts. This chain joins TRBV7-2 and TRBJ1-6; 9 nucleotides agree with TRBD1. CDR1 is SGHTA, CDR2 FQGNSA, per germline. This CDR3 contains 15 residues. J was trimmed by 7 bases and V by 5 bases; bases with no gene match: 6. The CDR3 spells CASSVSGTGNSPLHF. The CDR3 DNA follows: TGTGCCAGCAGCGTATCCGGGACAGGGAATTCACCCCTCCACTTT.

This chain links TRBV5-6 with TRBJ2-1, with D perhaps TRBD1 (5 bases). Germline CDR1 is SGHDT and CDR2 is YYEEEE. The CDR3 has 11 amino acids. V was trimmed by 6 bases and J by 10 bases, leaving 11 bases between them. The CDR3 spells CASKQVDEQFF. CDR3 DNA sequence: TGTGCCAGCAAACAGGTTGACGAGCAGTTCTTC.

As for this clone: At the DNA level, this CDR3 is encoded by other sequences in the same sample as well. The chain links TRBV7-9 to TRBJ1-2; perhaps TRBD1 as D (5 bases). Per germline, CDR1 SEHNR and CDR2 FQNEAQ (reference sequence). CDR3 length equals 12 residues. V dropped 5 bases and J dropped 5 bases, with 9 bases sitting between them. The CDR3 coding sequence is TGTGCCAGCAGCCTCCCAGGGTATGGCTACACCTTC. Protein sequence: CASSLPGYGYTF.

This sequence joins TRBV5-1 and TRBJ2-7, with TRBD1 matching over 7 bases. Trimming at V came to 4 bases and at J to 5 bases, leaving 6 bases not matched to a gene. The CDR3 sequence is 13 residues long. Germline-derived CDR1 and CDR2 are SGHRS and YFSETQ. DNA of the CDR3: TGCGCCAGCAGCCCCGGGACAGCTAACGAGCAGTACTTC. Protein sequence: CASSPGTANEQYF.

Only a few counts were recorded for this clone. J is TRBJ2-5 and V is TRBV5-4, with D perhaps matching TRBD1 or TRBD2 (6 bases each). V lost 4 bases and J 4 bases, leaving 17 bases between the germline ends. Germline values: CDR1 SGHNT, CDR2 YYREEE (reference sequence). This CDR3 is 15 amino acids long. For the CDR3, the DNA is TGTGCCAGCAGCCCCAGGGGAGGAAAGAGAGAGACCCAGTACTTC. It specifies CASSPRGGKRETQYF.

The CDR3 loop reads CASSSGQGWRRDTF. For the CDR3, the DNA is TGCGCCAGCAGCTCCGGACAGGGGTGGAGGAGGGACACCTTC. The chain links TRBV5-1 to TRBJ1-2; 9 nucleotides match TRBD1. Germline-derived CDR1 and CDR2 are SGHRS and YFSETQ. Trimming cost V 3 bases and J 12 bases; bases outside gene matches: 12. The CDR3 runs to 14 residues.

In this sample, this clone turned up a few times. The chain links TRBV11-2 to TRBJ1-1; D is perhaps TRBD1 (5 bases). The CDR3 spans 13 residues. The V and J ends lost 5 bases and 1 base respectively, with 8 bases between them. Germline CDR1 is SGHAT and CDR2 is FQNNGV. The DNA for the CDR3 is TGTGCCAGCAGCCTGACAGAGAACACTGAAGCTTTCTTT. Translating it yields CASSLTENTEAFF. Together with reference TRBV11-2 and TRBJ1-1, the CDR3 gives the full variable domain: EAGVAQSPRYKIIEKRQSVAFWCNPISGHATLYWYQQILGQGPKLLIQFQNNGVVDDSQLPKDRFSAERLKGVDSTLKIQPAKLEDSAVYLCASSLTENTEAFFGQGTRLTVV.

This clone appeared once. An end of the junction differs from the germline gene, which may be a read error. The rearrangement uses TRBV19 and TRBJ2-7; D might be TRBD1 or TRBD2, each matching 5 bases. Germline assignment: CDR1 LNHDA and CDR2 SQIVND (reference sequence). This CDR3 comprises 14 residues. The DNA for the CDR3 is TGTGCCAGTAGTATTAATGGGGGTTCCTACGGGCAGTACTTC. Translating it yields CASSINGGSYGQYF.

This rearrangement joins TRBV9 to TRBJ1-6, with TRBD1 as a possible D gene (6 bases). The CDR3 sequence is 15 residues long. V dropped 0 bases and J dropped 7 bases, with 11 bases sitting between them. From germline, CDR1 is SGDLS and CDR2 YYNGEE. The CDR3 protein is CASSVGGTLNSPLHF. The CDR3 nucleotides are TGTGCCAGCAGCGTAGGGGGGACATTAAATTCACCCCTCCACTTT.

This clone showed up just a few times. J is TRBJ1-2 and V is TRBV27; 7 bases agree with TRBD1. The germline CDR1 and CDR2 sequences are MNHEY and SMNVEV (reference sequence). The CDR3 runs 14 residues. V shed 3 bases and J 2 bases; nucleotides not matched to a gene: 3. The DNA for the CDR3 is TGTGCCAGCAGTTTCCTGACAGGGAACTATGGCTACACCTTC. Amino acids: CASSFLTGNYGYTF.

This sequence joins TRBV25-1 and TRBJ1-2; D remains ambiguous. V was pared by 3 bases and J by 5 bases, with 13 bases between. Looked up from germline, CDR1 is MGHDK and CDR2 is SYGVNS. This CDR3 is 14 amino acids long. This chain's CDR3 is CASSEVGRRYGYTF. The CDR3 DNA sequence: TGTGCCAGCAGTGAGGTAGGCAGGCGGTATGGCTACACCTTC.

The chain is built from TRBV9 and TRBJ2-7; D unresolved. CDR3 length equals 13 residues. V was clipped by 2 bases and J by 1 base, with 7 bases between them. Germline V gene lookup returns CDR1 SGDLS and CDR2 YYNGEE. CDR3 DNA sequence: TGTGCCAGCAGCGTCTTCCCTTCCTACGAGCAGTACTTC. Protein sequence: CASSVFPSYEQYF.

V and J are TRBV5-4 and TRBJ2-5; the match to TRBD2 covers 11 bases. With 3 bases clipped from V and 5 bases from J, the junction kept 9 bases outside the gene matches. Germline loops: CDR1 SGHNT, CDR2 YYREEE (reference sequence). The CDR3 is made up of 16 amino acids. CDR3 DNA: TGTGCCAGCAGCTGGGGTAGCGGGAGGGCGGGGGAGACCCAGTACTTC. Amino acid sequence: CASSWGSGRAGETQYF.

The chain carries TRBV6-1 and TRBJ1-5, with D possibly being TRBD1 (5 bases). V was clipped by 1 base and J by 1 base, with 8 bases between them. Germline values: CDR1 MNHNS, CDR2 SASEGT. This CDR3 spans 15 amino acids. The CDR3 DNA sequence: TGTGCCAGCAGTGAAGTTGGGGGAAGCAATCAGCCCCAGCATTTT. Its protein is CASSEVGGSNQPQHF.

This rearrangement joins TRBV27 to TRBJ2-2; the match to TRBD1 covers 8 bases. V lost 3 bases and J lost 6; bases outside the gene matches: 9. This CDR3 region has 16 residues. Per germline, CDR1 MNHEY and CDR2 SMNVEV (reference sequence). CDR3 DNA sequence: TGTGCCAGCAGTTTTGCAGGGGGCACCACGGCCGGGGAGCTGTTTTTT. Its protein product is CASSFAGGTTAGELFF.